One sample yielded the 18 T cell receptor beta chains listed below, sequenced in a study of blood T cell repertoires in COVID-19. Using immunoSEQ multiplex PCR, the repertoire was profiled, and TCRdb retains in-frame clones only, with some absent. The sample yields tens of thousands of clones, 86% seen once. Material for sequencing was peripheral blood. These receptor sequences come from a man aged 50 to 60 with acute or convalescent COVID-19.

CDR3: CASSDRLPTDTQYF. CDR3 sequence (DNA): TGTGCCAGCAGTGACCGACTACCCACAGATACGCAGTATTTT. This chain joins TRBV2 and TRBJ2-3; D perhaps matches TRBD2 (5 bases). Germline lookup yields CDR1 SNHLY and CDR2 FYNNEI. The V and J ends lost 3 bases and 2 bases respectively, with 9 bases between them. The CDR3 is 14 amino acids.

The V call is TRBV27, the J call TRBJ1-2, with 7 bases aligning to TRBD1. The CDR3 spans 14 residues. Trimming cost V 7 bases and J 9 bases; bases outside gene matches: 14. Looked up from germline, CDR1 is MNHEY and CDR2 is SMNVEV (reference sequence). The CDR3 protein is CASKPTRQGESYTF. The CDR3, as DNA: TGTGCCAGCAAGCCCACAAGACAGGGAGAGAGCTACACCTTC.

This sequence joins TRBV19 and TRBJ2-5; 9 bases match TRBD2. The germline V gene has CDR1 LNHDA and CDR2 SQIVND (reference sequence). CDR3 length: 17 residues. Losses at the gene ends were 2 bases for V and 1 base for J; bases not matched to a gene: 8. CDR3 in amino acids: CASSILGAGGRQETQYF. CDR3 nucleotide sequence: TGTGCCAGTAGTATATTAGGGGCGGGGGGGCGCCAAGAGACCCAGTACTTC.

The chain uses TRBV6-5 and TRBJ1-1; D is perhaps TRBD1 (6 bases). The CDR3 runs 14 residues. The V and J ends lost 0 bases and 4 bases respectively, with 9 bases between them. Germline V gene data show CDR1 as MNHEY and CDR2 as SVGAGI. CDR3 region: CASSYSGAATEAFF. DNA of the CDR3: TGTGCCAGCAGTTACTCGGGGGCCGCCACTGAAGCTTTCTTT.

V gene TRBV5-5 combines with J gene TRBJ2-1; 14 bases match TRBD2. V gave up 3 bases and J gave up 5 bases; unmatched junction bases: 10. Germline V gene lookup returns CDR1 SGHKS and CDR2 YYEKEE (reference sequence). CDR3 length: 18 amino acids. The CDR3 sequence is CASSYGLAGGGRNNEQFF. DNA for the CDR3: TGTGCCAGCAGCTACGGACTAGCGGGAGGCGGAAGAAACAATGAGCAGTTCTTC.

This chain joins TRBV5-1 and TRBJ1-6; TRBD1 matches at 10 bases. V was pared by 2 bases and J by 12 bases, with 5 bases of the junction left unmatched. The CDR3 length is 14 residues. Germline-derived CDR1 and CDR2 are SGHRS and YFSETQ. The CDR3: CASSFGTGDEPLHF. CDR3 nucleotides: TGCGCCAGCAGCTTTGGGACAGGGGATGAACCCCTCCACTTT.

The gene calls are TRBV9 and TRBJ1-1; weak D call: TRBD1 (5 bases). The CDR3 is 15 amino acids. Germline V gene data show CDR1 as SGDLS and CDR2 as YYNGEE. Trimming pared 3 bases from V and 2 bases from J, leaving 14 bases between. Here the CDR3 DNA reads TGTGCCAGCAGCGGGAGGGGTGGGGTCAACACTGAAGCTTTCTTT. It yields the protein CASSGRGGVNTEAFF.

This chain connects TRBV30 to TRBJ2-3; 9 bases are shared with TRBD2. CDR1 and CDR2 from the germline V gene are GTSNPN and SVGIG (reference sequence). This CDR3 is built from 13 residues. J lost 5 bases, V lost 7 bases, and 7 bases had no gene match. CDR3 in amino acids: CALSGRTGDTQYF. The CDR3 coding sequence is TGTGCCTTAAGCGGGAGGACAGGAGATACGCAGTATTTT.

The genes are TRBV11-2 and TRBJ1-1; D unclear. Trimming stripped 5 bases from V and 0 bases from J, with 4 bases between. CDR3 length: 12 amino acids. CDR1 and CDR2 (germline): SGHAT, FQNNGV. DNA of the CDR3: TGTGCCAGCAGCCAATTGAACACTGAAGCTTTCTTT. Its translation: CASSQLNTEAFF.

The CDR3 nucleotides are TGTGCCAGCAGCCACCAACAGAGCAATCAGCCCCAGCATTTT. This codes for CASSHQQSNQPQHF. V usage is TRBV6-5 and J usage is TRBJ1-5; D not resolved. Trimming removed 6 bases from V and 1 base from J, with 10 bases in between. Germline V CDR1 and CDR2: MNHEY, SVGAGI. This CDR3 comprises 14 residues.

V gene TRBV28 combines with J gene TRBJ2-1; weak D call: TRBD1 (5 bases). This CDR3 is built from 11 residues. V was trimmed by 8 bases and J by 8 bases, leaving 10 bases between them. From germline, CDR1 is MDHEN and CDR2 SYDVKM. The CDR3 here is CASQGRYEQFF. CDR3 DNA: TGTGCCAGCCAGGGTCGCTATGAGCAGTTCTTC.

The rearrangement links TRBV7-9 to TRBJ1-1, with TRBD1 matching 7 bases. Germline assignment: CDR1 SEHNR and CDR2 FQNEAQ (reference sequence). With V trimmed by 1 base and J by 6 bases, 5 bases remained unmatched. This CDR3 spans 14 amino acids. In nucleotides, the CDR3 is TGTGCCAGCAGCTTAGAGGGGGCGAGGGCTGAAGCTTTCTTT. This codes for CASSLEGARAEAFF.

CDR3 bases: TGTGCCAGCAGCCCGGACAGACAAGGATATGGCTACACCTTC. Protein: CASSPDRQGYGYTF. The genes are TRBV5-4 and TRBJ1-2; D perhaps matches TRBD1 (6 bases). V shed 4 bases and J shed 5 bases, with 15 bases lying between them. The CDR3 has 14 residues. Germline V CDR1 and CDR2: SGHNT, YYREEE (reference sequence).

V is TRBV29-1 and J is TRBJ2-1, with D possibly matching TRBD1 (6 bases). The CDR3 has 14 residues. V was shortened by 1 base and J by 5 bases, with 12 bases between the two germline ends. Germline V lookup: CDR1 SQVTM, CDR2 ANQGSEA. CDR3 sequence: CSVEGGTGNNEQFF. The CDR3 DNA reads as TGCAGCGTTGAAGGGGGCACAGGGAACAATGAGCAGTTCTTC.

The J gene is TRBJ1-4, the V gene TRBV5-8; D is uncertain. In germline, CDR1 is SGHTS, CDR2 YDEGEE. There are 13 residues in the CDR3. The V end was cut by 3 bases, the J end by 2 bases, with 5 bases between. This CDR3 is CASSSRTNEKLFF. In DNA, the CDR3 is TGTGCCAGCAGCTCGAGGACTAATGAAAAACTGTTTTTT.

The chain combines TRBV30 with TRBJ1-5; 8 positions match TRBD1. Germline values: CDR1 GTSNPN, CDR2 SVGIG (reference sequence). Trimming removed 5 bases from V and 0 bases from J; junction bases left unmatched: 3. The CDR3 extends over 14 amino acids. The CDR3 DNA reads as TGTGCCTGGGACAGGGGAGGTAGCAATCAGCCCCAGCATTTT. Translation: CAWDRGGSNQPQHF.

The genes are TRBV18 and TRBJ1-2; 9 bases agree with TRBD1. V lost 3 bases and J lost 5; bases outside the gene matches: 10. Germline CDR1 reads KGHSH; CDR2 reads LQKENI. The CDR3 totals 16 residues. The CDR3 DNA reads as TGTGCCAGCTCACCGGGACAGGGAGTTTCCCCTTATGGCTACACCTTC. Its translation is CASSPGQGVSPYGYTF.

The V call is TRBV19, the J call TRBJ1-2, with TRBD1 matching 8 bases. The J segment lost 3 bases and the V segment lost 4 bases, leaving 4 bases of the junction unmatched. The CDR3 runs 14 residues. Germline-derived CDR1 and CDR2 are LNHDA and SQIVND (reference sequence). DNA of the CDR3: TGTGCCAGTAGTAACGGGGGACAGGACTATGGCTACACCTTC. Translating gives CASSNGGQDYGYTF. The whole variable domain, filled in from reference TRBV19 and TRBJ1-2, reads DGGITQSPKYLFRKEGQNVTLSCEQNLNHDAMYWYRQDPGQGLRLIYYSQIVNDFQKGDIAEGYSVSREKKESFPLTVTSAQKNPTAFYLCASSNGGQDYGYTFGSGTRLTVV.